The 3 T cell receptor beta chains reported below all come from one sample, sequenced in a study of T cells in pancreatic ductal adenocarcinoma. Assay used: immunoSEQ multiplex PCR; TCRdb lists only in-frame clones, some missing. The sample contains 11,000 or so clones, 70% to 90% of which appear only once. No neoadjuvant therapy was given to the selected pancreatic ductal adenocarcinoma patients before their surgery. The sample taken for sequencing was PBMCs. All receptors come from a human donor with pancreatic ductal adenocarcinoma.

This clone was seen only once. V is TRBV20-1 and J is TRBJ2-5, with D hard to call. This CDR3 spans 9 amino acids. V shed 5 bases and J shed 5 bases, with 3 bases lying between them. The germline gives CDR1 DFQATT, CDR2 SNEGSKA (reference sequence). Here the CDR3 DNA reads TGCAGTGCTGGCGAGACCCAGTACTTC. Translation gives CSAGETQYF.

This clone was recorded only once. V is TRBV27 and J is TRBJ2-1, with a tentative D call TRBD2 (5 bases). The CDR3 loop spans 14 amino acids. V was pared by 3 bases and J by 5 bases, with 11 bases between. Germline V lookup: CDR1 MNHEY, CDR2 SMNVEV (reference sequence). The CDR3 loop reads CASSFVGRDNEQFF. DNA for the CDR3: TGTGCCAGCAGTTTCGTAGGGAGAGACAATGAGCAGTTCTTC.

This chain joins TRBV7-2 and TRBJ2-1; D gene ambiguous. V was clipped by 3 bases and J by 7 bases, with 10 bases between them. This CDR3 spans 13 amino acids. Germline V gene sequence: CDR1 SGHTA, CDR2 FQGNSA. CDR3 coding DNA: TGTGCCAGCAGCTTGCCTCGTACTAATGAGCAGTTCTTC. This encodes CASSLPRTNEQFF. Using reference TRBV7-2 and TRBJ2-1 for the parts outside the CDR3, the full variable domain is GAGVSQSPSNKVTEKGKDVELRCDPISGHTALYWYRQSLGQGLEFLIYFQGNSAPDKSGLPSDRFSAERTGGSVSTLTIQRTQQEDSAVYLCASSLPRTNEQFFGPGTRLTVL.